These 8 T cell receptor beta chains were all obtained from the same sample, sequenced in a study of beta chain features in type 1 diabetes. The investigators reverse transcribed all of the isolated RNA, so they sequenced expressed TCRB transcripts. Clones were sequenced by immunoSEQ multiplex PCR, and TCRdb holds only the in-frame ones, with some missing. This sample yields fewer than 500,000 clones, of which about 14% are seen a single time; 0.03% to 0.04% belongs to the top ten. Sequences were obtained from naive CD4+ T cells from blood. The receptors come from a man aged 25 to 40 in good health.

This sequence joins TRBV5-6 and TRBJ2-5, with D possibly being TRBD1 (5 bases). CDR1 SGHDT and CDR2 YYEEEE come from the germline V gene. The ends were cut back, 5 bases at V and 5 bases at J, with 13 bases in the middle. The CDR3 has 13 residues. CDR3 sequence reads: CASRRSRVETQYF. The CDR3 coding sequence is TGTGCCAGCAGGAGGAGCAGGGTTGAGACCCAGTACTTC.

The chain has TRBV5-4 and TRBJ2-3; perhaps TRBD2 as D (5 bases). Germline V gene sequence: CDR1 SGHNT, CDR2 YYREEE (reference sequence). V shed 2 bases and J shed 0 bases, with 13 bases lying between them. The CDR3 extends over 16 amino acids. CDR3 sequence: CASSFPTGSSTDTQYF. The CDR3, as DNA: TGTGCCAGCAGCTTCCCGACGGGAAGTAGCACAGATACGCAGTATTTT.

A few counts support this clone. This CDR3 reads CAWSPQASSYNEQFF. The CDR3 nucleotides are TGTGCCTGGAGTCCACAGGCGAGCTCCTACAATGAGCAGTTCTTC. V gene TRBV30 combines with J gene TRBJ2-1, with D tentatively TRBD1 (5 bases). The ends were cut back, 2 bases at V and 0 bases at J, with 11 bases in the middle. The CDR3 totals 15 residues. Germline V gives CDR1 GTSNPN, CDR2 SVGIG (reference sequence).

This chain joins TRBV4-3 and TRBJ2-4; D is unclear. This CDR3 spans 16 amino acids. The germline V gene has CDR1 LGHNA and CDR2 YSLEER. The V and J ends lost 0 bases and 0 bases respectively, with 9 bases between them. For the CDR3, the DNA is TGCGCCAGCAGCCAAGATAGAGAGCGAGCCAAAAACATTCAGTACTTC. It yields the protein CASSQDRERAKNIQYF.

Only a few counts were recorded for this clone. V is TRBV10-3 and J is TRBJ2-7; 8 bases are a match to TRBD2. This CDR3 is built from 15 residues. V shed 2 bases, J shed 5 bases, and the junction held 8 bases outside the gene matches. Germline V gives CDR1 ENHRY, CDR2 SYGVKD. The CDR3 DNA reads TGTGCCATCAGTGAGACAAACGGGGGGGCCCACGAGCAGTACTTC. Encoded protein: CAISETNGGAHEQYF.

This clone was seen a single time. This sequence joins TRBV13 and TRBJ1-3; tentative D call: TRBD1 (5 bases). Trimming left V 4 bases short and J 8 bases short, with 18 bases between. This CDR3 is 15 amino acids long. Per the germline V gene, CDR1 is PRHDT and CDR2 is FYEKMQ (reference sequence). CDR3 coding DNA: TGTGCCAGCAGCTCGACTGCCCGACGGGGGTACACCATATATTTT. Its translation is CASSSTARRGYTIYF.

In this sample, this clone turned up a few times. Other nucleotide sequences from this sample produce the same CDR3. The V call is TRBV4-1, the J call TRBJ2-1; D may be TRBD1 (6 bases). The germline V and J ends were trimmed by 4 bases and 6 bases, with 13 bases remaining between them. The CDR3 covers 14 residues. Germline CDR1 and CDR2: MGHRA and YSYEKL. CDR3 region: CASSRPGQPNEQFF. The DNA of the CDR3 is TGCGCCAGCAGCCGTCCAGGACAGCCCAATGAGCAGTTCTTC.

This clone has only a few counts. J is TRBJ1-1 and V is TRBV9; 7 bases match TRBD1. The germline V gene has CDR1 SGDLS and CDR2 YYNGEE. The ends lost 2 bases at V and 1 base at J; junction bases unmatched: 5. This CDR3 is built from 15 residues. The CDR3 protein is CASSVQGQPNTEAFF. Written as DNA, the CDR3 is TGTGCCAGCAGCGTCCAGGGACAGCCGAACACTGAAGCTTTCTTT.